A selection of T cell receptor beta chains follows, all from one sample in a study of neurological immune-mediated disorders. From the 5' RACE reads, TCRdb called clonotypes with MiXCR, one entry per CDR3 protein. The table records 60,000 to 85,000 distinct CDR3 sequences, roughly 5% of them present only once. The specimen was PBMCs. The receptors shown here come from a man between 18 and 35 years old with multiple sclerosis. CDR3s include the opening cysteine and the closing phenylalanine or tryptophan.

v_call	j_call	cdr3_aa
TRBV5-1	TRBJ2-2	CASISRPMNTGELFF
TRBV12-3/TRBV12-4	TRBJ2-3	CASGTGDDTQYF
TRBV4-1	TRBJ2-3	CASSQDTGGRGDTQYF
TRBV7-9	TRBJ2-1	CASSLRGAGNEQFF
TRBV20-1	TRBJ2-1	CSAMASAGGGNEQFF
TRBV7-9	TRBJ1-4	CASSFPTRGQGSATNEKLFF
TRBV9	TRBJ1-6	CASSVDSGNSPLNF
TRBV5-5	TRBJ1-2	CASSLEEGIGGYTF
TRBV10-2	TRBJ2-7	CASSDLWRGGSEQYF
TRBV5-5	TRBJ1-2	CASSFASTGTGYGYTF
TRBV6-2/TRBV6-3	TRBJ1-5	CASSPTGAEEPQNF
TRBV28	TRBJ2-3	CASSIRRARTDTQYF
TRBV12-3/TRBV12-4	TRBJ1-5	CASSWGAYSNQPQHF
TRBV20-1	TRBJ1-5	CSAREPNQPQNF
TRBV6-1	TRBJ2-7	CASSIQGVGEQYF
TRBV20-1	TRBJ2-4	CSAETPQDPKNIQYF
TRBV20-1	TRBJ1-1	CSARDRRLMNTEAFF
TRBV25-1	TRBJ1-5	CASSDMGQPQHF
TRBV5-5	TRBJ2-2	CASLGTVNTGELFF
TRBV5-6	TRBJ2-7	CASSPGPPGEQYF
TRBV6-4	TRBJ2-2	CASRPTGEAGELFF
TRBV3-1	TRBJ2-2	CASSHLSRELFF
TRBV7-2	TRBJ2-1	CASSFPGLRPNEQFF
TRBV12-3/TRBV12-4	TRBJ2-7	CASSLNSLLPYEQYF